This T cell receptor beta chain was profiled in a study of cytomegalovirus exposure and HLA in healthy donors. Study-level points and caveats: Overall, around 160 TCR beta chains were annotated as cytomegalovirus-associated. The classifier reportedly diagnosed cytomegalovirus status with high specificity and sensitivity.

Comment on this clone: Its antigen is still unknown.

Primers for the PCR totalled 60 Vbeta and 13 Jbeta. Sequenced by immunoSEQ multiplex PCR; TCRdb stores in-frame clones only, minus some. This table has under 150,000 clones, around four fifths appearing once. Sequencing was performed on PBMCs. This TCR was sampled from a man aged 35 to 55 in good health and CMV-seronegative.

CDR3 nucleotides: TGTGCCAGCAGCCCCCAGGTTGCAACTAATGAAAAACTGTTTTTT. It yields the protein CASSPQVATNEKLFF. This chain joins TRBV5-5 and TRBJ1-4, with D hard to call. Between the trimmed V and J ends, which lost 4 bases and 0 bases, there was a span of 10 bases. This CDR3 has 15 amino acids. Germline CDR1 is SGHKS and CDR2 is YYEKEE (reference sequence).